This T cell receptor beta chain was documented in a study of T-cell reconstitution after alpha-beta-depleted transplantation in children. It was with unique molecular identifiers that the TCRbeta library was prepared. TCRdb itself ran the PCR reads through MiXCR, one entry per CDR3 protein. The sample records over 200,000 distinct CDR3 sequences, about a tenth being singletons. The germline CDR1 and CDR2 sequences are SEHNR and FQNEAQ (reference sequence). This CDR3 has 15 residues. V dropped 1 base and J dropped 5; count of bases not matched to a gene: 4. The study's findings and limits: Surviving recipient T cells and intrathymic progenitors accounted for some patients' high TCRbeta diversity at day 60. Alpha-beta T cells present about two months after transplant were reported to originate from several hundred expanded graft clones. A year had passed since transplant, and T-cell counts and diversity by then came mostly from newly produced T cells.

This clonotype appeared many times. What it recognizes is unknown. The specimen was PBMCs, collected before TCRalphabeta/CD19-depleted stem cell transplant. The sequence was collected from a child in the first two years of life with acute myeloid leukemia, due to receive a stem cell transplant. The chain employs TRBV7-9 and TRBJ2-5; 10 nucleotides line up with TRBD2. The CDR3 coding sequence is TGTGCCAGCAGCTTAGGGTCTAGCGGGAGTGAGACCCAGTACTTC. Translation gives CASSLGSSGSETQYF.